One sample yielded the 18 T cell receptor beta chains listed below, sequenced in a study of T-cell memory formation after mild COVID-19. From the 5' RACE reads, TCRdb called clonotypes with MiXCR, one entry per CDR3 protein. The repertoire holds about 340,000 distinct CDR3 sequences, with 15% as singletons. Sequenced: PBMCs or a T cell subset sorted from them (not recorded which). These receptors were taken from a man younger than 35 who had mild COVID-19 (a few samples of this study predate the infection). Cell type and time point are not known.

This clonotype has more than one count but fewer than ten. V and J are TRBV7-2 and TRBJ1-3, with D unclear. There are 17 residues in the CDR3. Germline V CDR1 and CDR2: SGHTA, FQGNSA. Trimming shortened V by 2 bases and J by 4 bases, and 18 bases separated the two germline ends. CDR3 region: CASSLTTGWAGGNTIYF. CDR3 coding DNA: TGTGCCAGCAGCTTAACAACCGGCTGGGCGGGCGGAAACACCATATATTTT.

This clonotype appeared a few times. The chain recombines TRBV28 with TRBJ2-5, with 7 bases matching TRBD2. Trimming took 6 bases from V and 7 from J; bases not matched to a gene: 14. The germline V gene has CDR1 MDHEN and CDR2 SYDVKM. The CDR3 spans 15 residues. CDR3 nucleotide sequence: TGTGCCAGCAGCCAACCCGGGGGTCGGGAGGCGACCCAGTACTTC. It translates to CASSQPGGREATQYF. Full variable domain (outside the CDR3, taken from reference TRBV28 and TRBJ2-5): DVKVTQSSRYLVKRTGEKVFLECVQDMDHENMFWYRQDPGLGLRLIYFSYDVKMKEKGDIPEGYSVSREKKERFSLILESASTNQTSMYLCASSQPGGREATQYFGPGTRLLVL.

The J gene is TRBJ2-2, the V gene TRBV7-6, with D tentatively TRBD1 or TRBD2 (5 bases each). V gave up 1 base and J gave up 4 bases, with 22 bases separating them. Germline values: CDR1 SGHVS, CDR2 FNYEAQ. The CDR3 loop spans 19 amino acids. CDR3 bases: TGTGCCAGCAGCTTAGGGCCGGAATTGGGGACCGGCGGCACCGGGGAGCTGTTTTTT. Translation: CASSLGPELGTGGTGELFF. The whole variable domain, remainder taken from reference TRBV7-6 and TRBJ2-2, is GAGVSQSPRYKVTKRGQDVALRCDPISGHVSLYWYRQALGQGPEFLTYFNYEAQQDKSGLPNDRFSAERPEGSISTLTIQRTEQRDSAMYRCASSLGPELGTGGTGELFFGEGSRLTVL.

This clonotype was seen a few times. The chain uses TRBV29-1 and TRBJ2-1; D is unclear. Germline assignment: CDR1 SQVTM and CDR2 ANQGSEA. CDR3 size: 12 residues. V shed 4 bases and J shed 7 bases, with 11 bases lying between them. DNA for the CDR3: TGCAGCGTTGCCCCCGGCTTGAATGAGCAGTTCTTC. It is translated as CSVAPGLNEQFF.

This chain joins TRBV6-5 and TRBJ1-2; D gene uncertain. Trimming took off 6 bases at V and 1 base at J, with 9 bases between the two ends. The CDR3 is 13 amino acids. CDR1 is MNHEY and CDR2 is SVGAGI in the germline V gene. The chain's CDR3 is CASRATRNYGYTF. The CDR3 DNA is TGTGCCAGCAGAGCCACCCGTAACTATGGCTACACCTTC.

The chain employs TRBV20-1 and TRBJ2-3; TRBD1 might be the D (6 bases). The CDR3 covers 17 residues. The ends were cut back, 0 bases at V and 2 bases at J, with 18 bases in the middle. Germline V gene data show CDR1 as DFQATT and CDR2 as SNEGSKA (reference sequence). This CDR3 is CSAREGQGSFPTDTQYF. As DNA, the CDR3 is TGCAGTGCTAGAGAAGGCCAGGGGTCTTTTCCCACAGATACGCAGTATTTT.

The chain couples TRBV7-2 to TRBJ1-1, with D perhaps matching TRBD1 (5 bases). The CDR3 spans 15 residues. Germline lookup yields CDR1 SGHTA and CDR2 FQGNSA. V was trimmed by 5 bases and J by 2 bases, leaving 15 bases between them. The CDR3 reads CASSVGIDRNTEAFF. The DNA for the CDR3 is TGTGCCAGCAGCGTTGGAATTGACAGAAACACTGAAGCTTTCTTT.

The V call is TRBV5-4, the J call TRBJ1-1; 8 bases map to TRBD1. The V gene's germline CDR1 is SGHNT and CDR2 YYREEE (reference sequence). The junction had 9 bases not matched to a gene; V was cut back by 4 bases and J by 1 base. The CDR3 spans 16 residues. The CDR3 protein is CASSPGTGGENTEAFF. The CDR3 DNA follows: TGTGCCAGCAGCCCGGGGACAGGAGGGGAGAACACTGAAGCTTTCTTT.

The chain links TRBV5-1 to TRBJ1-1, with D perhaps matching TRBD1 (5 bases). This CDR3 spans 15 amino acids. Trimming shortened V by 0 bases and J by 5 bases, and 14 bases separated the two germline ends. Germline CDR1 reads SGHRS; CDR2 reads YFSETQ. In DNA, the CDR3 is TGCGCCAGCAGCTTGGAGACCGGGACGTTGACTGAAGCTTTCTTT. Protein product: CASSLETGTLTEAFF.

This clonotype appeared a few times. The chain links TRBV6-5 to TRBJ1-5, with D possibly matching TRBD1 (5 bases). V dropped 6 bases and J dropped 13 bases, with 16 bases sitting between them. CDR1 and CDR2 from the germline V gene are MNHEY and SVGAGI. The CDR3 is 12 residues long. The CDR3 loop reads CASSPRGGGQHF. CDR3 nucleotide sequence: TGTGCCAGCAGCCCCAGAGGTGGGGGACAGCATTTT.

The CDR3 is CSARGQRSYEQYF. The CDR3 coding sequence is TGCAGTGCTAGAGGGCAGAGATCCTACGAGCAGTACTTC. The chain uses TRBV20-1 and TRBJ2-7; D is ambiguous. This CDR3 comprises 13 residues. V was pared by 1 base and J by 1 base, with 8 bases between. Per germline, CDR1 DFQATT and CDR2 SNEGSKA (reference sequence).

The V call is TRBV28, the J call TRBJ2-1, with D possibly called TRBD1 or TRBD2 (6 bases each). Germline V gene sequence: CDR1 MDHEN, CDR2 SYDVKM. V gave up 2 bases and J gave up 15 bases, with 14 bases separating them. The CDR3 contains 12 residues. Here the CDR3 DNA reads TGTGCCAGCAGTTTAACGGGGGCTGGATTGTTCTTC. Protein sequence: CASSLTGAGLFF. Full variable domain (outside the CDR3, taken from reference TRBV28 and TRBJ2-1): DVKVTQSSRYLVKRTGEKVFLECVQDMDHENMFWYRQDPGLGLRLIYFSYDVKMKEKGDIPEGYSVSREKKERFSLILESASTNQTSMYLCASSLTGAGLFFGPGTRLTVL.

This clonotype showed up just a few times. The CDR3 coding sequence is TGTGCCAGCAGTTCGGGGGGGGCGGCCACAGATACGCAGTATTTT. Translation: CASSSGGAATDTQYF. The J gene is TRBJ2-3, the V gene TRBV6-5, with 8 positions matching TRBD2. CDR3 size: 15 residues. Germline trimming cut 4 bases from V and 2 bases from J; bases unmatched to any gene: 5. The germline V gene has CDR1 MNHEY and CDR2 SVGAGI.

V gene TRBV20-1 combines with J gene TRBJ1-1; unclear D gene. CDR1 is DFQATT and CDR2 is SNEGSKA in the germline V gene (reference sequence). V shed 6 bases and J shed 5 bases, with 10 bases lying between them. The CDR3 runs to 11 residues. CDR3 in amino acids: CSAGLRTEAFF. For the CDR3, the DNA is TGCAGTGCAGGACTTCGAACTGAAGCTTTCTTT.

This clonotype was found a few times. The J gene is TRBJ1-1, the V gene TRBV20-1; D remains ambiguous. The V gene lost 0 bases and the J gene lost 0 bases, with 11 bases spanning the gap. The CDR3 length is 15 residues. Germline V gene sequence: CDR1 DFQATT, CDR2 SNEGSKA (reference sequence). The CDR3 DNA reads as TGCAGTGCTAGAGATCGGCCAGGAATGAACACTGAAGCTTTCTTT. Protein: CSARDRPGMNTEAFF.

Many counts were recorded for this clonotype. The rearrangement uses TRBV28 and TRBJ1-2, with 7 positions matching TRBD1. J was trimmed by 3 bases and V by 8 bases; bases with no gene match: 0. The germline V gene has CDR1 MDHEN and CDR2 SYDVKM. This CDR3 comprises 11 residues. CDR3 in amino acids: CASGTDYGYTF. The CDR3 nucleotides read TGTGCCAGCGGGACAGACTATGGCTACACCTTC.

V is TRBV9 and J is TRBJ2-5; 8 positions match TRBD1. With V trimmed by 1 base and J by 10 bases, 6 bases remained unmatched. Germline CDR1 is SGDLS and CDR2 is YYNGEE. The CDR3 sequence is 13 residues long. The CDR3 DNA reads as TGTGCCAGCAGCGTAAAGAGTGGGACAGGCCAGTACTTC. Translation: CASSVKSGTGQYF.

The CDR3 region has the DNA TGTGCCAGCAGCTTCTCGGGTGACGGGGAGCTGTTTTTT. Its translation: CASSFSGDGELFF. The chain recombines TRBV7-2 with TRBJ2-2; no clear D gene. V was clipped by 3 bases and J by 7 bases, with 9 bases between them. Germline assignment: CDR1 SGHTA and CDR2 FQGNSA. CDR3 size: 13 residues.